This T cell receptor beta chain was captured by sequencing in a study of blood T cell repertoires in COVID-19. Study background: Acute and convalescent COVID-19 samples came from the United States, Italy and Spain. Nucleic acid was either cDNA or gDNA, and it came from T cells, B-cell-depleted T cells, or PBMCs.

This clone was detected a few times. Generated by immunoSEQ multiplex PCR, the TCRdb table keeps only in-frame clones and is missing some. The sample has some 100,000 clones, around 90% seen once. The CDR3 is 18 amino acids. V trimming: 4 bases; J trimming: 4 bases; junction bases outside the gene matches: 16. CDR1 LNHDA and CDR2 SQIVND come from the germline V gene (reference sequence). This clonotype was obtained from a woman aged 60-75 years with acute or convalescent COVID-19. The sample consisted of peripheral blood. The V and J genes are TRBV19 and TRBJ1-1; 9 bases agree with TRBD1. The CDR3, as DNA: TGTGCCAGTAGTAATCCTTACTCTCACAGGGGGCGGAGCACTGAAGCTTTCTTT. This encodes CASSNPYSHRGRSTEAFF.